One and the same sample provided the 25 T cell receptor beta chains below, sequenced in a study of cytomegalovirus exposure and HLA in healthy donors. The PCR ran on 60 Vbeta and 13 Jbeta primers. Clones were read by immunoSEQ multiplex PCR, and TCRdb kept only the in-frame ones, dropping some. Of around 130,000 clones in the sample, approximately 78% were seen once. Sample: PBMCs. The receptors were gathered from a human donor in good health.

V gene TRBV6-5 combines with J gene TRBJ2-1; a possible D gene is TRBD2 (5 bases). The ends were cut back, 7 bases at V and 8 bases at J, with 12 bases in the middle. This CDR3 is 12 amino acids long. From germline, CDR1 is MNHEY and CDR2 SVGAGI. CDR3 region: CASTHGGYEQFF. The CDR3 DNA reads TGTGCCAGCACCCACGGAGGCTATGAGCAGTTCTTC.

The gene calls are TRBV6-5 and TRBJ1-2; the match to TRBD1 covers 7 bases. Germline lookup yields CDR1 MNHEY and CDR2 SVGAGI. The CDR3 sequence is 15 residues long. J gave up 7 bases and V 7 bases, and 15 bases lay outside the gene matches. CDR3 sequence (DNA): TGTGCCAGCAACCCGGGGGACAGCCACTTTGGTGGCTACACCTTC. It is translated as CASNPGDSHFGGYTF.

Of note for this clone: Mismatch with germline at one junction end may stem from a read error. This chain links TRBV7-9 with TRBJ2-2; perhaps TRBD1 as D (6 bases). There are 15 residues in the CDR3. Germline CDR1 reads SEHNR; CDR2 reads FQNEAQ (reference sequence). This chain's CDR3 is CSSSLVGGNTGELFF. The CDR3 coding sequence is TGTTCCAGCAGCTTAGTAGGGGGAAACACCGGGGAGCTGTTTTTT.

The CDR3 region is CASSQDWASGGASSYNEQFF. Written as DNA, the CDR3 is TGTGCCAGCAGCCAAGATTGGGCTAGCGGGGGGGCAAGCTCCTACAATGAGCAGTTCTTC. The V and J genes are TRBV4-2 and TRBJ2-1; 12 bases line up with TRBD2. Germline CDR1 reads LGHNA; CDR2 reads YNFKEQ. V was pared by 0 bases and J by 0 bases, with 9 bases of the junction left unmatched. This CDR3 is 20 amino acids long.

This clone was seen a single time. Additional DNA sequences in this sample encode the identical CDR3. The J gene is TRBJ2-5, the V gene TRBV5-1, with 9 bases that match TRBD2. The V segment lost 0 bases and the J segment 2 bases; nucleotides outside the gene matches: 5. The CDR3 totals 16 residues. Germline V lookup: CDR1 SGHRS, CDR2 YFSETQ. CDR3 protein: CASSLAPAGGQETQYF. CDR3 bases: TGCGCCAGCAGCTTGGCCCCAGCGGGGGGTCAAGAGACCCAGTACTTC. The full variable domain, rest sourced from reference TRBV5-1 and TRBJ2-5, is KAGVTQTPRYLIKTRGQQVTLSCSPISGHRSVSWYQQTPGQGLQFLFEYFSETQRNKGNFPGRFSGRQFSNSRSEMNVSTLELGDSALYLCASSLAPAGGQETQYFGPGTRLLVL.

The chain has TRBV27 and TRBJ1-1; 9 nucleotides align to TRBD1. This CDR3 region has 18 residues. Germline V gene sequence: CDR1 MNHEY, CDR2 SMNVEV (reference sequence). V lost 4 bases and J lost 3; bases outside the gene matches: 15. CDR3 coding DNA: TGTGCCAGCAGTTCTTTGGTACAGGGGGCGAGGGGGGACACTGAAGCTTTCTTT. Residues: CASSSLVQGARGDTEAFF.

The V gene is TRBV27, the J gene TRBJ1-1; D is perhaps TRBD1 (6 bases). V lost 6 bases and J 4 bases, leaving 18 bases between the germline ends. CDR1 and CDR2 (germline): MNHEY, SMNVEV (reference sequence). The CDR3 spans 15 residues. The CDR3 DNA reads as TGTGCCAGCAGCCCTCTGGGGGCGCCGGGCACTGAAGCTTTCTTT. Its protein is CASSPLGAPGTEAFF.

V gene TRBV5-6 combines with J gene TRBJ2-5; D might be TRBD1 (6 bases). V lost 4 bases, J lost 4 bases, and 8 bases lay in between. The CDR3 covers 12 residues. The germline gives CDR1 SGHDT, CDR2 YYEEEE. The CDR3 is CASSLDRETQYF. The CDR3, as DNA: TGTGCCAGCAGCCTGGACAGAGAGACCCAGTACTTC. The full variable domain, rest sourced from reference TRBV5-6 and TRBJ2-5, is DAGVTQSPTHLIKTRGQQVTLRCSPKSGHDTVSWYQQALGQGPQFIFQYYEEEERQRGNFPDRFSGHQFPNYSSELNVNALLLGDSALYLCASSLDRETQYFGPGTRLLVL.

This clone turned up a few times. CDR3: CASTEGRWTRTDTQYF. DNA for the CDR3: TGTGCCAGCACTGAGGGCCGGTGGACGCGCACAGATACGCAGTATTTT. V and J are TRBV27 and TRBJ2-3; tentatively, D is TRBD2 (5 bases). There are 16 residues in the CDR3. The V and J ends lost 7 bases and 1 base respectively, with 18 bases between them. Germline values: CDR1 MNHEY, CDR2 SMNVEV (reference sequence).

As to this clone: A read error may produce the germline difference seen at one junction end. The chain has TRBV7-9 and TRBJ1-6; weak D call: TRBD1 (5 bases). In germline, CDR1 is SEHNR, CDR2 FQNEAQ (reference sequence). The CDR3 extends over 15 amino acids. CDR3 bases: TGTTCCAGCAGCTTAGGAGGAGGGGACCTATCACCCCTCCACTTT. Translation: CSSSLGGGDLSPLHF.

The CDR3 loop reads CASSKLRGQGGNEAFF. CDR3 DNA sequence: TGTGCCAGCAGTAAACTTCGGGGACAGGGGGGGAATGAAGCTTTCTTT. The J gene is TRBJ1-1, the V gene TRBV27, with 11 bases fitting TRBD1. Germline trimming cut 5 bases from V and 7 bases from J; bases unmatched to any gene: 12. The CDR3 is 16 residues long. Germline V gene data show CDR1 as MNHEY and CDR2 as SMNVEV (reference sequence).

The gene calls are TRBV6-6 and TRBJ2-3; TRBD2 matches at 12 bases. V shed 5 bases and J 8 bases; nucleotides not matched to a gene: 8. The CDR3 consists of 15 residues. CDR1 and CDR2 from the germline V gene are MNHNY and SVGAGI (reference sequence). The CDR3 here is CASSPTSGGSVTQYF. The CDR3 DNA follows: TGTGCCAGCAGTCCGACTAGCGGGGGTTCAGTTACGCAGTATTTT.

V and J are TRBV6-5 and TRBJ2-7, with a possible D match to TRBD1 (6 bases). Germline V lookup: CDR1 MNHEY, CDR2 SVGAGI. CDR3 length: 13 residues. V lost 7 bases and J 4 bases, leaving 14 bases between the germline ends. CDR3 bases: TGTGCCAGCACGTTGGGACAACTTTACGAGCAGTACTTC. This sequence encodes CASTLGQLYEQYF.

This clone has a handful of counts. This sequence joins TRBV9 and TRBJ1-1, with a possible D match to TRBD1 (5 bases). The CDR3 has 14 residues. V was trimmed by 0 bases and J by 11 bases, leaving 17 bases between them. CDR1 and CDR2 (germline): SGDLS, YYNGEE. The CDR3 DNA follows: TGTGCCAGCAGCGTAGAGGGGCTGGCAGGAGGGGCTTTCTTT. It yields the protein CASSVEGLAGGAFF.

This clone was seen a handful of times. This chain uses TRBV4-1 with TRBJ1-3, with D possibly matching TRBD1 (6 bases). This CDR3 is built from 17 residues. Germline lookup yields CDR1 MGHRA and CDR2 YSYEKL. Trimming stripped 3 bases from V and 0 bases from J, with 15 bases between. CDR3 nucleotide sequence: TGCGCCAGCAGCCACTTAAGGACAGCCGGCTCTGGAAACACCATATATTTT. Encoded protein: CASSHLRTAGSGNTIYF.

CDR3 residues: CASSVSGFTDTQYF. In DNA, the CDR3 is TGTGCCAGCAGCGTCAGCGGATTCACAGATACGCAGTATTTT. The gene calls are TRBV9 and TRBJ2-3; TRBD2 might be the D (5 bases). CDR1 and CDR2 (germline): SGDLS, YYNGEE. Trimming removed 2 bases from V and 2 bases from J, with 9 bases in between. This CDR3 has 14 residues.

CDR3 bases: TGTGCCAGCAGTGCCGGGACTAGCGGGTACCAAGAGACCCAGTACTTC. It yields the protein CASSAGTSGYQETQYF. The chain recombines TRBV6-1 with TRBJ2-5, with 12 bases identical to TRBD2. CDR1 is MNHNS, CDR2 SASEGT, per germline. V trimming: 4 bases; J trimming: 0 bases; junction bases outside the gene matches: 3. This CDR3 has 16 amino acids.

V is TRBV5-8 and J is TRBJ1-2; 10 bases line up with TRBD1. Germline lookup yields CDR1 SGHTS and CDR2 YDEGEE. The CDR3 totals 16 residues. V shed 4 bases and J 2 bases; nucleotides not matched to a gene: 8. CDR3 sequence: CASSRDRGHQNYGYTF. The DNA for the CDR3 is TGTGCCAGCAGCCGGGACAGGGGCCACCAAAACTATGGCTACACCTTC.

The V and J genes are TRBV6-5 and TRBJ2-7; 11 bases map to TRBD1. The CDR3 covers 16 residues. J gave up 5 bases and V 0 bases, and 6 bases lay outside the gene matches. Germline V gives CDR1 MNHEY, CDR2 SVGAGI. The CDR3 is CASSYSSGQGANEQYF. Written as DNA, the CDR3 is TGTGCCAGCAGTTACTCGTCTGGACAGGGGGCCAACGAGCAGTACTTC.

J is TRBJ2-1 and V is TRBV7-6, with 9 bases lining up with TRBD2. V dropped 4 bases and J dropped 9; count of bases not matched to a gene: 10. The CDR3 sequence is 15 residues long. CDR1 SGHVS and CDR2 FNYEAQ come from the germline V gene. CDR3 in DNA: TGTGCCAGCAGCTCCGTCGGGACTAGCCGTCCTGAGCAGTTCTTC. This gives the protein CASSSVGTSRPEQFF.

V gene TRBV10-3 combines with J gene TRBJ2-6; weak D call: TRBD1 (6 bases). The CDR3 spans 16 residues. Deletions cut 6 bases from V and 1 base from J, with 13 bases between. From germline, CDR1 is ENHRY and CDR2 SYGVKD. The CDR3 reads CAIRGEQGSGANVLTF. The CDR3 region has the DNA TGTGCCATCAGGGGGGAACAGGGATCTGGGGCCAACGTCCTGACTTTC.

The rearrangement joins TRBV7-2 to TRBJ2-2; 7 bases are a match to TRBD2. Per the germline V gene, CDR1 is SGHTA and CDR2 is FQGNSA. V shed 2 bases and J 0 bases; nucleotides not matched to a gene: 3. The CDR3 sequence is 16 residues long. CDR3 bases: TGTGCCAGCAGCTTATGGGGGGGGGCGAACACCGGGGAGCTGTTTTTT. Translating gives CASSLWGGANTGELFF.

V gene TRBV28 combines with J gene TRBJ1-5; 7 bases match TRBD1. The CDR3 is 17 residues long. The V gene end was trimmed by 7 bases and the J gene end by 3 bases; junction bases not matched to a gene: 15. Germline V gene lookup returns CDR1 MDHEN and CDR2 SYDVKM. Here the CDR3 reads CASTGDSTTRTNQPQHF. The CDR3 region has the DNA TGTGCCAGCACTGGGGACAGTACTACAAGGACCAATCAGCCCCAGCATTTT.

The V and J genes are TRBV7-9 and TRBJ1-4; 11 bases match TRBD1. Trimming removed 8 bases from V and 7 bases from J; junction bases left unmatched: 12. CDR3 size: 16 residues. Germline V lookup: CDR1 SEHNR, CDR2 FQNEAQ (reference sequence). CDR3 sequence: CASELGQGVRAEKLFF. For the CDR3, the DNA is TGTGCCAGCGAGTTGGGACAGGGGGTCAGGGCTGAAAAACTGTTTTTT.

This clone has just a few counts. V gene TRBV28 combines with J gene TRBJ2-7; D is unresolved. Germline V gives CDR1 MDHEN, CDR2 SYDVKM. The CDR3 is 12 amino acids. V lost 2 bases to trimming and J lost 3 bases, with 5 bases between them. CDR3 DNA sequence: TGTGCCAGCAGTTTACGTCGCTACGAGCAGTACTTC. It encodes CASSLRRYEQYF.